Below are 2 T cell receptor beta chains sequenced from a single sample in a study of blood T cell repertoires in COVID-19. TCRdb keeps only in-frame clones here, not all; method: immunoSEQ multiplex PCR. The data hold approximately 210,000 clones, with approximately 80% observed a single time. The source material was peripheral blood. These TCRs come from an elderly woman with COVID-19, enrolled during active disease.

V usage is TRBV21-1 and J usage is TRBJ1-1; the tabulated D call, TRBD1, remains unverified against the DNA. TRBV21-1 is recorded as a pseudogene. The CDR3 contains 16 residues. CDR3 sequence: CASSLVPGFVNTEAFF. CDR3 bases: TGTGCCAGCAGCCTCGTTCCAGGGTTTGTGAACACTGAAGCTTTCTTT.

Turning to this clone: This sample includes further DNA sequences coding for the same CDR3. The V gene is TRBV18, the J gene TRBJ1-1, with D perhaps matching TRBD1 (6 bases). Trimming cost V 3 bases and J 1 base, with 6 bases left between them. The CDR3 runs to 13 residues. Germline lookup yields CDR1 KGHSH and CDR2 LQKENI. CDR3 DNA: TGTGCCAGCTCACCGGGACAGAACACTGAAGCTTTCTTT. Translation gives CASSPGQNTEAFF.